This TCR beta chain was captured by sequencing in a study of control samples from healthy donors and cancer patients. This clone was seen just once. CDR1 is SEHNR, CDR2 FQNEAQ, per germline (reference sequence). The CDR3 is made up of 14 amino acids. Trimming left V 2 bases short and J 5 bases short, with 12 bases between. Assay used: immunoSEQ multiplex PCR; TCRdb lists only in-frame clones, some missing. Of over 100,000 clones in the sample, around 90% are singletons; the top ten hold 2% to 3%. Sequenced: blood. The sequence came from a man aged 40-50 years in good health. The chain recombines TRBV7-9 with TRBJ1-1, with a weak D call TRBD1 (6 bases). The CDR3 coding sequence is TGTGCCAGCAGCTTAACAGGGAGGAGTACTGAAGCTTTCTTT. It encodes CASSLTGRSTEAFF.